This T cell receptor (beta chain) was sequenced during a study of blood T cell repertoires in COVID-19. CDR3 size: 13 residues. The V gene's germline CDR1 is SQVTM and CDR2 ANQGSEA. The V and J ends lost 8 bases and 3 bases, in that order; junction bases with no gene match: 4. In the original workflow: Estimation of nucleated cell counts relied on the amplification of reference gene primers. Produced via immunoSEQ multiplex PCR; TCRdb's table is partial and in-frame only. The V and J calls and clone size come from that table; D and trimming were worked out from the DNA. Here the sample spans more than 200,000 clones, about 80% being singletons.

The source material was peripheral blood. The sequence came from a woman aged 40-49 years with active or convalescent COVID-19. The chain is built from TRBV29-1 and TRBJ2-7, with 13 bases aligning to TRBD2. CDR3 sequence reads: CSTRTSGSYEQYF. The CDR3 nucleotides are TGCAGCACCCGGACTAGCGGGAGCTACGAGCAGTACTTC.